Shown below are 25 T cell receptor beta chains from a single sample sequenced in a study of beta chain features in type 1 diabetes. Sequencing targeted expressed TCRB transcripts, as all isolated RNA had been reverse transcribed. Sequencing used immunoSEQ multiplex PCR; TCRdb keeps in-frame clones, though not all of them. This table has about 900,000 clones, 15% to 20% appearing once. Input material: naive CD4+ T cells from blood. These receptors were collected from a woman aged 18-30 years in good health.

This clone was counted a single time. This sequence joins TRBV6-1 and TRBJ2-4; D is uncertain. The CDR3 has 12 residues. Germline V gives CDR1 MNHNS, CDR2 SASEGT. V was shortened by 5 bases and J by 5 bases, with 7 bases between the two germline ends. CDR3 nucleotide sequence: TGTGCCAGCAGTTTCGCAGAAAACATTCAGTACTTC. Its protein product is CASSFAENIQYF.

This clone was recorded a few times. The chain uses TRBV5-1 and TRBJ2-1; D unclear. The CDR3 runs to 18 residues. The germline V gene encodes CDR1 SGHRS and CDR2 YFSETQ. V gave up 0 bases and J gave up 5 bases, with 21 bases separating them. The CDR3 here is CASSLAARAQAKNNEQFF. CDR3 bases: TGCGCCAGCAGCTTGGCCGCTCGCGCCCAAGCTAAAAACAATGAGCAGTTCTTC.

The chain has TRBV7-6 and TRBJ2-3; D gene uncertain. Trimming shortened V by 0 bases and J by 7 bases, and 11 bases separated the two germline ends. The CDR3 loop spans 14 amino acids. Per the germline V gene, CDR1 is SGHVS and CDR2 is FNYEAQ. The chain's CDR3 is CASSLAWDENTQYF. The CDR3 nucleotides are TGTGCCAGCAGCTTAGCGTGGGATGAAAATACGCAGTATTTT.

The chain uses TRBV7-2 and TRBJ2-7, with 8 bases that match TRBD2. Germline loops: CDR1 SGHTA, CDR2 FQGNSA. V shed 5 bases and J 6 bases; nucleotides not matched to a gene: 18. The CDR3 is 17 amino acids. CDR3 sequence (DNA): TGTGCCAGCAGCCCAACCCCTTCCGGGAGGGGAAGAGGCGAGCAGTACTTC. Its translation is CASSPTPSGRGRGEQYF.

In this sample, this clone turned up a few times. The CDR3: CASSTRTGEGEKLFF. The DNA for the CDR3 is TGTGCCAGCAGCACGCGGACAGGGGAGGGGGAAAAACTGTTTTTT. The chain is built from TRBV5-4 and TRBJ1-4, with 9 bases fitting TRBD1. Germline CDR1 is SGHNT and CDR2 is YYREEE (reference sequence). V was pared by 4 bases and J by 8 bases, with 9 bases of the junction left unmatched. The CDR3 totals 15 residues.

This clone appeared a few times. V is TRBV6-5 and J is TRBJ2-7; D may match TRBD1 or TRBD2 (5 bases each). The germline gives CDR1 MNHEY, CDR2 SVGAGI. V lost 8 bases, J lost 7 bases, and 15 bases lay in between. CDR3 length: 12 amino acids. The CDR3 bases are TGTGCCAGCTCGGGACCTCTTGGGGAGCAGTACTTC. Its translation is CASSGPLGEQYF.

The V and J genes are TRBV11-2 and TRBJ1-5, with 7 bases lining up with TRBD1. Germline values: CDR1 SGHAT, CDR2 FQNNGV. The CDR3 is made up of 12 amino acids. With V trimmed by 5 bases and J by 11 bases, 6 bases remained unmatched. Here the CDR3 DNA reads TGTGCCAGCAGCGGGCAGACAGGGACCCAGCATTTT. Its translation is CASSGQTGTQHF.

In nucleotides, the CDR3 is TGTGCCAGCAGCGTGATGGGGAGTAACACCGGGGAGCTGTTTTTT. Protein sequence: CASSVMGSNTGELFF. This chain connects TRBV9 to TRBJ2-2; D is possibly TRBD2 (5 bases). Germline values: CDR1 SGDLS, CDR2 YYNGEE. The CDR3 covers 15 residues. Trimming pared 2 bases from V and 2 bases from J, leaving 10 bases between.

V gene TRBV20-1 combines with J gene TRBJ2-7; TRBD1 matches 7 bases. Looked up from germline, CDR1 is DFQATT and CDR2 is SNEGSKA (reference sequence). CDR3 length: 11 amino acids. V was clipped by 5 bases and J by 7 bases; unmatched bases: 5. Here the CDR3 DNA reads TGCAGTGCTTATAGGGGGCTTGAGCAGTACTTC. The encoded protein is CSAYRGLEQYF.

The gene calls are TRBV28 and TRBJ2-7; D gene uncertain. CDR3 length equals 12 residues. From germline, CDR1 is MDHEN and CDR2 SYDVKM. V was trimmed by 5 bases and J by 2 bases, leaving 7 bases between them. The CDR3 is CASSNRAYEQYF. DNA of the CDR3: TGTGCCAGCAGTAACCGGGCCTACGAGCAGTACTTC.

The sample holds a few counts of this clone. The chain joins TRBV10-3 to TRBJ1-1; D is possibly TRBD1 (5 bases). Germline V gives CDR1 ENHRY, CDR2 SYGVKD. Trimming shortened V by 6 bases and J by 1 base, and 9 bases separated the two germline ends. The CDR3 sequence is 13 residues long. The CDR3: CAIRLGGNTEAFF. The CDR3 nucleotides are TGTGCCATCAGATTGGGGGGGAACACTGAAGCTTTCTTT.

This clone came up a few times. The chain has TRBV13 and TRBJ2-7; 10 bases agree with TRBD2. The CDR3 extends over 16 amino acids. CDR1 is PRHDT and CDR2 is FYEKMQ in the germline V gene (reference sequence). V lost 1 base to trimming and J lost 4 bases; unmatched junction nucleotides: 7. The DNA for the CDR3 is TGTGCCAGCAGCTTAGAAGCGGGAGGGCCCTCGTACGAGCAGTACTTC. Residues: CASSLEAGGPSYEQYF.

This sequence joins TRBV2 and TRBJ1-5, with D maybe TRBD1 (5 bases). CDR1 is SNHLY and CDR2 is FYNNEI in the germline V gene. With 5 bases removed from V and 1 base from J, the gap between germline ends came to 9 bases. CDR3 length: 14 residues. CDR3 region: CASSLGASNQPQHF. In DNA, the CDR3 is TGTGCCAGCAGTTTAGGGGCGAGCAATCAGCCCCAGCATTTT.

CDR3 loop: CASSFAGQNEKLFF. CDR3 sequence (DNA): TGCGCCAGCAGTTTCGCGGGACAGAATGAAAAACTGTTTTTT. The chain uses TRBV10-2 and TRBJ1-4; 7 bases are shared with TRBD1. The CDR3 is 14 residues long. Germline loops: CDR1 WSHSY, CDR2 SAAADI. V was clipped by 5 bases and J by 5 bases; unmatched bases: 5.

Concerning this clone: The germline gene is not matched at one end of the junction; a read error may be the cause. The chain has TRBV10-3 and TRBJ1-1, with 7 nucleotides matching TRBD1. Germline lookup yields CDR1 ENHRY and CDR2 SYGVKD. The CDR3 extends over 16 amino acids. CDR3 DNA sequence: TGTGCCATCTGTGAACATTGGGACAGACCGAACACTGAAGCTTTCTTT. It encodes CAICEHWDRPNTEAFF.

This clone has a handful of counts. The V and J genes are TRBV4-3 and TRBJ2-4; D could derive from TRBD1 or TRBD2 (5 bases each). Germline CDR1 and CDR2: LGHNA and YSLEER. The CDR3 sequence is 17 residues long. Trimming cost V 0 bases and J 2 bases, with 14 bases left between them. The CDR3: CASSQDPHGGTKNIQYF. In DNA, the CDR3 is TGCGCCAGCAGCCAAGACCCGCATGGGGGAACCAAAAACATTCAGTACTTC.

The chain uses TRBV5-6 and TRBJ2-7; 8 positions agree with TRBD2. V gave up 1 base and J gave up 3 bases; unmatched junction bases: 9. Germline CDR1 reads SGHDT; CDR2 reads YYEEEE. CDR3 size: 16 residues. The CDR3: CASSLTGTRNRYEQYF. The DNA for the CDR3 is TGTGCCAGCAGCTTGACCGGGACTAGAAATCGCTACGAGCAGTACTTC.

The chain has TRBV5-1 and TRBJ2-1; 10 nucleotides align to TRBD2. Trimming removed 0 bases from V and 0 bases from J; junction bases left unmatched: 3. The CDR3 is 17 amino acids. The germline V gene has CDR1 SGHRS and CDR2 YFSETQ. The CDR3 nucleotides read TGCGCCAGCAGCTTGGATCTAGCGGGAGCCTCCTACAATGAGCAGTTCTTC. Translated: CASSLDLAGASYNEQFF. The whole variable domain, filled in from reference TRBV5-1 and TRBJ2-1, reads KAGVTQTPRYLIKTRGQQVTLSCSPISGHRSVSWYQQTPGQGLQFLFEYFSETQRNKGNFPGRFSGRQFSNSRSEMNVSTLELGDSALYLCASSLDLAGASYNEQFFGPGTRLTVL.

This clone was seen only a few times. The CDR3 reads CASSYPSQPQHF. DNA of the CDR3: TGTGCCAGCAGTTATCCGTCCCAGCCCCAGCATTTT. V is TRBV6-6 and J is TRBJ1-5, with no clear D. This CDR3 has 12 amino acids. Germline loops: CDR1 MNHNY, CDR2 SVGAGI (reference sequence). Trimming pared 3 bases from V and 7 bases from J, leaving 7 bases between.

The chain employs TRBV12-5 and TRBJ2-5, with 8 positions matching TRBD1. The CDR3 consists of 13 residues. Germline V CDR1 and CDR2: LGHNT, FRNRAP. The V segment lost 7 bases and the J segment 5 bases; nucleotides outside the gene matches: 6. The CDR3 DNA sequence: TGTGCTAGTGCCTTGGACAGGGTTGAGACCCAGTACTTC. This encodes CASALDRVETQYF.

This clone was observed many times. The chain couples TRBV10-3 to TRBJ1-5; D not certain. The CDR3 runs 15 residues. The germline gives CDR1 ENHRY, CDR2 SYGVKD. V was shortened by 4 bases and J by 2 bases, with 12 bases between the two germline ends. CDR3 residues: CAISGVGPGNQPQHF. Written as DNA, the CDR3 is TGTGCCATCAGTGGCGTAGGGCCGGGCAATCAGCCCCAGCATTTT.

The V and J genes are TRBV19 and TRBJ2-1, with D hard to call. This CDR3 comprises 13 residues. Trimming stripped 10 bases from V and 9 bases from J, with 19 bases between. CDR1 is LNHDA and CDR2 is SQIVND in the germline V gene (reference sequence). CDR3 sequence reads: CATATNDEAEQFF. The CDR3 DNA sequence: TGTGCCACCGCCACCAATGACGAGGCTGAGCAGTTCTTC.

CDR3: CASSPPSHNPETQYF. The CDR3 bases are TGTGCCAGCTCACCACCGAGTCACAATCCGGAGACCCAGTACTTC. The chain joins TRBV18 to TRBJ2-5; D is ambiguous. With 0 bases removed from V and 5 bases from J, the gap between germline ends came to 13 bases. Germline CDR1 KGHSH, CDR2 LQKENI. CDR3 size: 15 residues.

This clone was seen a few times. The chain is built from TRBV7-8 and TRBJ1-1; D possibly corresponds to TRBD1 (6 bases). The CDR3 loop spans 15 amino acids. Germline loops: CDR1 SGHVS, CDR2 FQNEAQ. V lost 5 bases, J lost 4 bases, and 17 bases lay in between. The CDR3 loop reads CASSTRTVAGTEAFF. The DNA for the CDR3 is TGTGCCAGCAGCACGAGGACAGTGGCGGGCACTGAAGCTTTCTTT.

The chain employs TRBV7-2 and TRBJ2-1; D is unresolved. V lost 5 bases and J lost 5, with 10 bases in between. The CDR3 has 13 residues. Germline V gene sequence: CDR1 SGHTA, CDR2 FQGNSA. The CDR3: CASSPGRDNEQFF. CDR3 bases: TGTGCCAGCAGCCCAGGAAGGGACAATGAGCAGTTCTTC. Combining the CDR3 with reference TRBV7-2 and TRBJ2-1 gives the whole variable domain GAGVSQSPSNKVTEKGKDVELRCDPISGHTALYWYRQSLGQGLEFLIYFQGNSAPDKSGLPSDRFSAERTGGSVSTLTIQRTQQEDSAVYLCASSPGRDNEQFFGPGTRLTVL.